The text below deals with one T cell receptor beta chain. Its specific antigen is unknown. Base-call qualities are not available, and no considerably larger clone is one nucleotide away. Library creation used the immunoSEQ multiplex PCR assay. The multiplex PCR relied on a mix of 60 forward primers for TCR Vbeta segments and 13 reverse primers for TCR Jbeta segments. Amplification of the CDR3 region of rearranged TCR beta genes was performed with a multiplex PCR assay on genomic DNA. Amplified TCR beta libraries were sequenced as 87-base-pair reads on the Illumina HiSeq System. Processing in the source paper ran as follows. Across the 670 or so repertoires, a later analysis counted 80 million or so unique TCR beta chains, roughly 11 million of which were shared by at least two donors. Raw reads were error-corrected and collapsed into unique sequences by a nearest-neighbor algorithm in which closely related sequences were merged to remove PCR and sequencing errors. V, D and J gene segments were assigned by aligning CDR3 sequences to IMGT reference sequences. For a sequence to be retained, a match of at least six nucleotides was required to both a V gene segment and a J gene segment. A rearrangement counted as productive if the CDR3 had no stop codons and remained in frame with V and J, and every other rearrangement counted as non-productive. CDR3 was defined by IMGT convention, running from the second conserved V-encoded cysteine to the conserved J-encoded phenylalanine. The earlier analysis of a few hundred of the donors excluded sequences that lacked an unambiguous match to a single V gene segment. An earlier analysis of 587 of the donors classified V segments as functional when productive rearrangements were above 56.7% and as segregating when the standard deviation between donors was above 5%. To diagnose cytomegalovirus status from the catalog of TCR beta chain sequences, a statistical classification framework was built. In a later analysis, V and J genes were assigned by comparing TCR nucleotide sequences against IMGT/GENE-DB human TR gene sequences. A later analysis assigned CDR3 sequences and most-parsimonious VDJ recombination scenarios with the TCRdist pipeline. In a later analysis, every TCR beta chain was defined by the combination of its CDR3 amino acid sequence and its V-gene family, and reads without a unique V-gene family were dropped. To address suspected cross-contamination and a sequencing artifact, a later analysis removed a few hundred highly shared, low-generation-probability nucleotide sequences. In a later analysis, a clonal expansion index was calculated for each public chain from normalized within-repertoire ranks of inferred template counts. In a later analysis, generation probabilities were computed using a VDJ recombination model fitted to out-of-frame rearrangements, and the results were checked against IGoR. In a later analysis, hypergeometric tests were used to score TCR-TCR, TCR-HLA and TCR-CMV co-occurrence, with a repertoire-size bias correction applied to TCR pairs. In a later analysis, false discovery rates were estimated by permuting HLA or CMV assignments 20 times. In a later analysis, co-occurring TCRs were grouped using DBSCAN, with TCRdist sequence similarity added in when clustering inside HLA-allele-positive subsets. For co-occurrence clustering, repertoires with fewer than 30,000 or more than 120,000 public chains were excluded, along with roughly five repertoires with anomalous nucleotide sharing. TCRdb provides this immuneACCESS table in a form limited to in-frame rearrangements. Some clones are lacking; in checked studies, under half of them reflect an unresolved V gene, and why the rest are absent is not known. That table is the source of V, J and clone size, and D and trimming were worked out from the DNA. For this sample there are 140,000 to 150,000 clones; around 82% appear just once. Together, the top ten hold 2% to 3% of the sample.

The cohort comprised under 700 healthy bone marrow donors. All cohort members were sampled while nominally healthy, although unrecorded immune exposures were likely present. The donor tested CMV seropositive, placing the donor among the 310 or so seropositive members of the cohort. A peripheral blood sample was collected from each donor, and TCR beta sequencing was performed on peripheral blood mononuclear cells. Genomic DNA was extracted from the blood cell samples with the Qiagen DNeasy Blood Extraction Kit. The sample comes from a study of cytomegalovirus exposure and HLA in healthy donors (dated by TCRdb to about 2017). Concerning the study at large: In an earlier analysis of roughly 590 of the donors, 276 Gb of sequence data and roughly 100 million unique TCR beta sequences from about 190 million T cells were reported. An early release that covered roughly 600 HLA-typed donors contained about 300 gigabases of sequencing data and 85 million to 100 million unique TCR sequences. The genetic ancestry cluster associated with self-reported Caucasian donors included about four fifths of the 350 to 500 genotyped donors. The study aimed to test whether signatures of past pathogen exposure could be identified by cataloging public T cell receptors. The study used immunosequencing to profile the T cell repertoires of more than 650 subjects and linked those repertoires to cytomegalovirus serostatus. Besides the first cohort of about 730 subjects, a separate validation cohort made up of about 120 different subjects was used. The study combined high-throughput TCR immunosequencing, statistical association of individual TCRs with disease status, and machine learning to predict cytomegalovirus infection status. A later analysis re-examined previously published TCR beta repertoires from 600 to 700 donors and added high-resolution HLA genotyping to investigate patterns of TCR occurrence. Rather than drawing on any new phenotypic data, the later analysis identified candidate immune exposures from TCR beta sequences and the way those sequences occurred across donors. An earlier analysis of about 620 of the donors applied high-throughput TCR beta sequencing to assess whether each TCR beta V gene segment acted as functional or pseudogenic. Donor age, sex, ethnicity and CMV serostatus were collected together with the repertoire data. A later genetic analysis used genome-wide SNP genotypes for about 60% of the roughly 670 donors, treating that subset as a discovery cohort. All discovery cohort repertoires had been generated on a single sequencing platform. HLA typing included class I and class II loci at four-digit resolution. Typing coverage varied by locus: roughly 629-640 donors for A, B, C, DRB1 and DQB1; around 560 for DQA1; around 610 for DPA1; more than 450 for DPB1. Because of strong linkage in the cohort, five DR-DQ haplotypes were treated as single units for association and clustering. Among about 360 genotyped donors of the cohort, an average of about 240,000 unique TCR beta nucleotide sequences were sequenced per donor, roughly 20% of them non-productive.

Overall study results and their limits: According to a later genetic analysis, donors in an Asian-associated ancestry cluster had fewer N-insertions in productive TCRs than the roughly 700-donor mean. Sequencing depth was assumed to be roughly uniform across donors in the presence/absence analyses, though that assumption may not hold. This cohort had only TCR beta chains sequenced, and the lack of alpha or paired-chain data limited which features could be detected. Across donors, most TCR sequences were observed very rarely, whereas some public TCRs were present in many individuals. Linkage disequilibrium might explain the correlated functional status among segregating V segments, but an unknown experimental factor could not be ruled out. A further reported finding was that TCR beta sequences accurately predicted the HLA-A and HLA-B alleles for most subjects in the first cohort. The authors suggested that the approach could potentially be extended to other disease states and immunological phenotypes. Because HLA typing was unavailable for some donors at each locus, only the typed subset was used in association tests. According to a later analysis, most CMV-associated TCR beta chains appeared to be HLA-restricted, and the HLA associations seemed to be driven largely by CMV exposure. A cluster of highly shared sequence variants was judged likely to be a technical artifact of the sequencing pipeline. In a later analysis, the rate of TCR association differed among HLA loci, with DRB1 alleles having the most associated TCRs and HLA-C alleles having the fewest. Roughly 17 rarely observed V segments, including chromosome 9 orphons, were excluded from the earlier analysis of about 500 of the donors because counts were too low. An earlier analysis of roughly 570 of the donors showed that most TCR beta V segments appeared in productive rearrangements either about 87% or about 30% of the time, which broadly matched IMGT annotations. For the cohort, immune exposure information was limited to CMV serostatus. The classifier was reported to diagnose cytomegalovirus status with high specificity and sensitivity in both the original and validation cohorts. When HLA alleles, especially DR and DQ, strongly co-occurred, TCR associations were difficult to assign to individual alleles. Several of the top co-occurrence clusters appeared to be linked to parvovirus B19, influenza, CMV and Epstein-Barr virus, according to a later analysis. Specific HLA alleles were associated with 15,000 to 20,000 TCR beta sequences at a false discovery rate of 0.05 in a later analysis. V-gene and J-gene trimming of TCR beta chains was associated with a missense DCLRE1C variant in a later genetic analysis, and the association was replicated in an independent cohort. In a later analysis, HLA-associated TCR beta chains showed more clonal expansion and lower generation probabilities than non-associated chains that were equally common. In vitro tests confirmed that a few of the cytomegalovirus-associated TCR beta chains recognize cytomegalovirus antigens. A total of 150 to 200 TCR beta chains were listed by the study as associated with cytomegalovirus.

The TCR comes from a woman between 18 and 29 years old in good health and CMV-seropositive. Sample: PBMCs.

The DNA sequence is given as TGTGCCAGCAGCTGGACAGGGGTGGGTCAGCCCCAGCATTTT. It translates as CASSWTGVGQPQHF. The receptor chain draws on TRBV7-2 and TRBJ1-5; 9 bases in the junction line up with TRBD1. The germline V gene specifies SGHTA as CDR1 and FQGNSA as CDR2. The CDR3 sequence holds 14 residues, the cysteine and phenylalanine included. The read is trimmed to its CDR3 DNA, 42 bases read in frame from base 1. The germline V end is reduced by 4 bases and the J end by 6 bases; junction bases left unmatched: 4.